The source of this T cell receptor (beta chain) is a study of blood T cell repertoires in COVID-19 (dated by TCRdb to the early 2020s). Concerning the study at large: Samples covering the acute and convalescent phases of COVID-19 were provided by collaborators in the United States, Italy and Spain. The prospective study material was composed of cDNA or gDNA derived from T cells, B-cell-depleted T cells, or PBMCs. Subjects who had been exposed to COVID-19, were actively infected with it, or had recovered from it provided the deeply sampled blood TCRbeta repertoires that made up the dataset. A freely available public database, intended as a resource for researchers studying the immune response to SARS-CoV-2, is where the repertoires were released. Samples came from the ongoing ImmuneRACE study (first 160 participants) plus 1,254 subjects from 6 global collaborators. Nearly every sample came with metadata listing a de-identified subject ID, COVID-19 status, age in years and sex. HLA class I and class II types, where available, came from metadata supplied by the sample provider rather than from assay-based typing.

This clone was counted a single time. Its antigen target is currently unknown. Base qualities are missing; no much larger clone stands one base away. One collaborating source in Seattle enrolled patients while the patients were actively infected and followed the patients over time throughout the course of disease. Each collaborating institution followed its own protocols to collect whole blood in K2EDTA tubes. For TCRbeta analysis, collaborators shipped samples as frozen whole blood, isolated PBMCs, or DNA extracted from either of those sample types. Looking up the germline V gene yields CDR1 ENHRY and CDR2 SYGVKD. The CDR3 has 15 amino acids, counting the end cysteine and phenylalanine. The sequence is cut down to CDR3 DNA, 45 bases in frame from base 1. V and J are truncated by 3 bases and 9 bases respectively, leaving an intervening sequence of 20 bases. Summary of the overall study and its limitations: The quantity of clinical and demographic metadata differed by source and by participant and was supplied without curation.

The immunoSEQ Assay, a bias-controlled multiplex PCR, was used to amplify TCRbeta CDR3 regions from genomic DNA. Concerning the study's data processing: Nucleated cell counts per sample were estimated from amplification of reference gene primers within the assay. To quantify the absolute abundance of each unique TCRbeta CDR3 rearrangement, sequence reads were collapsed and filtered. For each sample, productive Simpson clonality was calculated as the square root of Simpson's diversity index across productive rearrangements. Held by TCRdb, this immuneACCESS table contains in-frame sequences only and omits some clones. Under half of the omission traces to an unresolved V gene where checked; the cause of the rest is unknown. That table furnishes V, J and clone size, whereas the DNA furnished D and trimming. The sample includes about 350,000 clones, with about 91% observed a single time. The ten largest clones add up to around 8.9% of the sample.

The receptor comes from a young man with COVID-19, enrolled during active disease. The specimen sequenced was peripheral blood. The chain is made from TRBV10-3 and TRBJ2-5; possibly the D gene is TRBD2, per 6 matching bases. The CDR3 region has the sequence CAISDEGRERVAQYF. The bases read TGTGCCATCAGTGATGAGGGTCGGGAGAGAGTGGCCCAGTACTTC.